This TCR beta chain derives from a study of blood T cell repertoires in COVID-19. V gave up 5 bases and J gave up 4 bases, with 18 bases separating them. Germline CDR1 reads PRHDT; CDR2 reads FYEKMQ (reference sequence). The CDR3 runs to 16 residues. Generated by immunoSEQ multiplex PCR, the TCRdb table keeps only in-frame clones and is missing some. The table has approximately 88,000 clones, 78% seen once. This chain connects TRBV13 to TRBJ1-3, with D perhaps TRBD1 (6 bases). Input material: peripheral blood. The clonotype was recovered from a man aged 65 to 79 with COVID-19, enrolled during active disease. CDR3 in amino acids: CASSLDSSLAGNTIYF. The CDR3 coding sequence is TGTGCCAGCAGCCTGGACAGCTCTCTGGCCGGAAACACCATATATTTT.